The clone carrying this T cell receptor beta chain was recorded a few times. Antigen unknown. CDR3 length: 16 amino acids. Germline CDR1 and CDR2: MNHNS and SASEGT. Trimming took off 6 bases at V and 0 bases at J, with 16 bases between the two ends. TCRdb reprocessed the RT-PCR reads with MiXCR, giving one entry per CDR3 protein. The repertoire holds about 830,000 distinct CDR3 sequences, around 20% seen once, with about a tenth in the top ten. This specimen comes from a study of response to subunit inactivated influenza vaccine. Notes on the study in general: Each seasonal influenza vaccination, the authors suggested, recruits few new T cells.

V usage is TRBV6-1 and J usage is TRBJ2-3; D remains unclear. The receptor comes from a man aged 45 to 65 who received an inactivated influenza vaccine. The starting material was PBMCs from blood, obtained more than 4 days after vaccination. The CDR3 protein is CASSAPSFWSTDTQYF. CDR3 sequence (DNA): TGTGCCAGCAGCGCCCCCAGTTTTTGGAGCACAGATACGCAGTATTTT.